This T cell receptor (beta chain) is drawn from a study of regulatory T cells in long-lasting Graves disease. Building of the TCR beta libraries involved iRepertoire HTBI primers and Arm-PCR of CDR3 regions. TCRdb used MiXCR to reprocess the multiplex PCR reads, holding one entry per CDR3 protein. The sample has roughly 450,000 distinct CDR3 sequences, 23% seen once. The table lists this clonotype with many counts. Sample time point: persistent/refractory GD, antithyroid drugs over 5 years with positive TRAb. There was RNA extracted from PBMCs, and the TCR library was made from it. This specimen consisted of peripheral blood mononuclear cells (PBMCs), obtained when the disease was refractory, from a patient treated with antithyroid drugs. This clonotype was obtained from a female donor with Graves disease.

CDR3 loop: CASRGPANYGYTF. The CDR3 DNA reads TGTGCCAGCAGGGGACCAGCTAACTATGGCTACACCTTC. This chain links TRBV2 with TRBJ1-2, with a tentative D call TRBD1 (5 bases). The V and J ends lost 6 bases and 0 bases respectively, with 8 bases between them. This CDR3 comprises 13 residues. Germline assignment: CDR1 SNHLY and CDR2 FYNNEI.